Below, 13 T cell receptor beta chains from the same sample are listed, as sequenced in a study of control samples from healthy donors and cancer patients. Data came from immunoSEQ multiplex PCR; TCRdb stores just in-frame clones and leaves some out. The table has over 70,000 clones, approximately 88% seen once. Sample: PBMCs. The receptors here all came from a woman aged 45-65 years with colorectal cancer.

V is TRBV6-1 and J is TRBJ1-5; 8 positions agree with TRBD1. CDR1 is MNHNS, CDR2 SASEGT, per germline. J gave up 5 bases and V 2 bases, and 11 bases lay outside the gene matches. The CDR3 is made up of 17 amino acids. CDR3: CASSEINADREHQPQHF. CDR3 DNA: TGTGCCAGCAGTGAAATAAACGCGGACAGGGAGCATCAGCCCCAGCATTTT.

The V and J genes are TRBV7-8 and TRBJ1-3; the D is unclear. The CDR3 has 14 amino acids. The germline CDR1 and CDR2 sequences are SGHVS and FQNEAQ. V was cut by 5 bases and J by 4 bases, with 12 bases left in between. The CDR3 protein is CASSTSLQGNTIYF. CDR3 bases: TGTGCCAGCAGCACCTCCCTCCAGGGAAACACCATATATTTT.

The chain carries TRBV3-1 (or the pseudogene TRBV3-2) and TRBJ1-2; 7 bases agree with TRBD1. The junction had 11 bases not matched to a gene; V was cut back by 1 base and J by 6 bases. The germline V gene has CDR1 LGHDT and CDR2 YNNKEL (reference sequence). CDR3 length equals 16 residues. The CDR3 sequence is CASSQGGPNRGHGYTF. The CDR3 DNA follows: TGTGCCAGCAGCCAAGGGGGCCCGAACAGGGGTCATGGCTACACCTTC.

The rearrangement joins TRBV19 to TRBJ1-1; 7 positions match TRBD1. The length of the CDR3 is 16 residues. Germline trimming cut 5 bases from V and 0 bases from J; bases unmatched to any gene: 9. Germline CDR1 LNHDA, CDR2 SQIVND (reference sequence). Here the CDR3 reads CASSLMTGRVNTEAFF. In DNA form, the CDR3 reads TGTGCCAGTAGTTTAATGACAGGGCGGGTGAACACTGAAGCTTTCTTT.

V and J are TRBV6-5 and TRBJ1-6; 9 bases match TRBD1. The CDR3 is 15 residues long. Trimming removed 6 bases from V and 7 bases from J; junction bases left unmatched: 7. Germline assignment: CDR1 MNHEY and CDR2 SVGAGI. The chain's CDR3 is CASRRYGTGNSPLHF. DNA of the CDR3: TGTGCCAGCAGACGATACGGGACAGGGAATTCACCCCTCCACTTT.

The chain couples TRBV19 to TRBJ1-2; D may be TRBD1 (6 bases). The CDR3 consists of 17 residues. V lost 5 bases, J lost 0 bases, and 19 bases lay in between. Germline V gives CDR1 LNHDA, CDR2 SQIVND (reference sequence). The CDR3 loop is CASSPTGGPPANYGYTF. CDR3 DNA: TGTGCCAGTAGTCCCACCGGGGGGCCACCGGCTAACTATGGCTACACCTTC.

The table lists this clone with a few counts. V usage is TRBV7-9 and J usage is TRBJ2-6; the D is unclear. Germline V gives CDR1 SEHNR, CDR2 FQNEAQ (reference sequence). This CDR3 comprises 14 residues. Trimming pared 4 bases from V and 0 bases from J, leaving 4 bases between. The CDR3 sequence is CASSYHSGANVLTF. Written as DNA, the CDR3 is TGTGCCAGCAGCTACCACTCTGGGGCCAACGTCCTGACTTTC.

Here the CDR3 DNA reads TGTGCCAGCAGCCCACGACTAGCGGGGGGGCCGGGGAATGAGCAGTTCTTC. As protein: CASSPRLAGGPGNEQFF. The chain carries TRBV7-2 and TRBJ2-1; TRBD2 agrees at 14 bases. V lost 5 bases, J lost 7 bases, and 10 bases stayed unmatched. The CDR3 runs to 17 residues. Germline V gene sequence: CDR1 SGHTA, CDR2 FQGNSA. The full variable domain, its missing parts supplied by reference TRBV7-2 and TRBJ2-1, is GAGVSQSPSNKVTEKGKDVELRCDPISGHTALYWYRQSLGQGLEFLIYFQGNSAPDKSGLPSDRFSAERTGGSVSTLTIQRTQQEDSAVYLCASSPRLAGGPGNEQFFGPGTRLTVL.

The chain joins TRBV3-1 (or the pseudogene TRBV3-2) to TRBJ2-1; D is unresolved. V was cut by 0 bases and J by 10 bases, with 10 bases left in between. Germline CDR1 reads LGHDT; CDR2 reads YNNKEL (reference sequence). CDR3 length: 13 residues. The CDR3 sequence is CASSQDRAREQFF. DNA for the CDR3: TGTGCCAGCAGCCAAGACCGGGCAAGGGAGCAGTTCTTC.

In DNA form, the CDR3 reads TGCGCCAGCAGCTTGGAGACAGGGGGGGACACTGAAGCTTTCTTT. Amino acids: CASSLETGGDTEAFF. The chain uses TRBV5-1 and TRBJ1-1; 9 bases match TRBD1. CDR1 and CDR2 from the germline V gene are SGHRS and YFSETQ. This CDR3 has 15 amino acids. V lost 0 bases, J lost 3 bases, and 3 bases stayed unmatched.

The CDR3 DNA reads as TGTGCCAGCAGCGGACGGACAGGCGGCTCCTATAATTCACCCCTCCACTTT. Its translation is CASSGRTGGSYNSPLHF. The chain combines TRBV3-1 (or the pseudogene TRBV3-2) with TRBJ1-6; 7 positions agree with TRBD1. With V trimmed by 5 bases and J by 0 bases, 7 bases remained unmatched. Germline assignment: CDR1 LGHDT and CDR2 YNNKEL (reference sequence). The CDR3 length is 17 residues.

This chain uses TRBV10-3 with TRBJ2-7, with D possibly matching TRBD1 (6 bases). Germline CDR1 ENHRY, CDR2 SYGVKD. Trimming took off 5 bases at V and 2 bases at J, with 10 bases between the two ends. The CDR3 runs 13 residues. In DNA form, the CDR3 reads TGTGCCATCAGTCCAAGGGACACCTACGAGCAGTACGTC. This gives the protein CAISPRDTYEQYV.

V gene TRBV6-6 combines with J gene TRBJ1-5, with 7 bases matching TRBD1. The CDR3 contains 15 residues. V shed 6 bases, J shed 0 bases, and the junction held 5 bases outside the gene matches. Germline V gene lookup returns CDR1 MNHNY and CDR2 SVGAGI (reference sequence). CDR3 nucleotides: TGTGCCAGCAGAGAGACAGGGAATAGCAATCAGCCCCAGCATTTT. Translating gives CASRETGNSNQPQHF.